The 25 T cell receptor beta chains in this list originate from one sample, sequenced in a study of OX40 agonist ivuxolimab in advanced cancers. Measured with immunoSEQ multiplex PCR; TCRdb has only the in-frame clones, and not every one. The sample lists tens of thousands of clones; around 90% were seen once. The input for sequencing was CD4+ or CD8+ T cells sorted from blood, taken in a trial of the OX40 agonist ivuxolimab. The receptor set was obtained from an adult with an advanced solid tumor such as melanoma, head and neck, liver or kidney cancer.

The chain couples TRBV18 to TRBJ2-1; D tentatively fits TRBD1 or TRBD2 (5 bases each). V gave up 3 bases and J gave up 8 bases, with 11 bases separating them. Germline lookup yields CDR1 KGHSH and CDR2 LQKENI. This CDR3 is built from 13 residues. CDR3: CASSPSGGDEQFF. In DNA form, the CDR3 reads TGTGCCAGCTCACCGTCTGGGGGTGATGAGCAGTTCTTC.

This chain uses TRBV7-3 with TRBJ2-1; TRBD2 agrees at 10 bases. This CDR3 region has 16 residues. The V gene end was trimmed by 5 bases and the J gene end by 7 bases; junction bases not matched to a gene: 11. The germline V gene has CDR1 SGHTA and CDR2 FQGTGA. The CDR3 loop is CASSQSGTSVRNEQFF. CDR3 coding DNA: TGTGCCAGCAGCCAATCCGGGACTAGCGTGAGGAATGAGCAGTTCTTC.

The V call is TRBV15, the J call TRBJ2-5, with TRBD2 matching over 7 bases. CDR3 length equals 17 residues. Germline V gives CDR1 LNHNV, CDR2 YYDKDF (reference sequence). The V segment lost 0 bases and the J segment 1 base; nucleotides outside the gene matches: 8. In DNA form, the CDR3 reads TGTGCCACCAGCAGAGATATAAGCGGGACTATCCAAGAGACCCAGTACTTC. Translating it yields CATSRDISGTIQETQYF.

CDR3 nucleotide sequence: TGTGCCAGCAGCCCCGGACTAGCGGTTGGAGAGACCCAGTACTTC. It yields the protein CASSPGLAVGETQYF. The chain links TRBV7-2 to TRBJ2-5; 10 positions match TRBD2. CDR1 SGHTA and CDR2 FQGNSA come from the germline V gene. With V trimmed by 5 bases and J by 4 bases, 7 bases remained unmatched. The CDR3 is made up of 15 amino acids.

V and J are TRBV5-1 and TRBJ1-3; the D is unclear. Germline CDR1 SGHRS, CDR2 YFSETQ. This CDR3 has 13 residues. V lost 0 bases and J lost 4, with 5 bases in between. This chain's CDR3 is CASSLDGGNTIYF. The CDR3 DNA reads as TGCGCCAGCAGCTTGGACGGGGGAAACACCATATATTTT.

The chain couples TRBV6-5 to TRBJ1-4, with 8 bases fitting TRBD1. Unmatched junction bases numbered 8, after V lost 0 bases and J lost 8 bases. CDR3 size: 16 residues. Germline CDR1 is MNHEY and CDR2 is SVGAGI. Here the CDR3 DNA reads TGTGCCAGCAGTTACTCGAGTACAGGGGGTCGGGAAAAACTGTTTTTT. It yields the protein CASSYSSTGGREKLFF.

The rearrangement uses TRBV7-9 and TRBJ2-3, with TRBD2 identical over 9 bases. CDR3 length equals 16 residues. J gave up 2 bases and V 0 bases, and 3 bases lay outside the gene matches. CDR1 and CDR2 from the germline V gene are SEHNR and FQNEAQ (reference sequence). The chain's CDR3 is CASSLATSGYTDTQYF. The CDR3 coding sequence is TGTGCCAGCAGCTTAGCAACTAGCGGGTACACAGATACGCAGTATTTT.

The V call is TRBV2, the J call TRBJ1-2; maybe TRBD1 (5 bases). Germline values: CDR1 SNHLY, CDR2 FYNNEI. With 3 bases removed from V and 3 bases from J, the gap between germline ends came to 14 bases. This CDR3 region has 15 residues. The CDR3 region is CASSEGQGLHYGYTF. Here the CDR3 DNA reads TGTGCCAGCAGTGAGGGGCAGGGCCTTCACTATGGCTACACCTTC.

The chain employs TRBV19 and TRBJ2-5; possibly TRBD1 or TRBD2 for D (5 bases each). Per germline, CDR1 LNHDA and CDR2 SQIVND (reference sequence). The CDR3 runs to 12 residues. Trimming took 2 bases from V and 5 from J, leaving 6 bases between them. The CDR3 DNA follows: TGTGCCAGTAGTATATGGGGGGAGACCCAGTACTTC. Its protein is CASSIWGETQYF.

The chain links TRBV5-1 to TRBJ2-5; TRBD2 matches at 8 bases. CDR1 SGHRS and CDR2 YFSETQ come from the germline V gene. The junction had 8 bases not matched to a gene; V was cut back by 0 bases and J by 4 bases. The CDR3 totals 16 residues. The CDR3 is CASSLASGGRLETQYF. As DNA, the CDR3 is TGCGCCAGCAGCTTGGCCTCCGGCGGGAGGCTAGAGACCCAGTACTTC. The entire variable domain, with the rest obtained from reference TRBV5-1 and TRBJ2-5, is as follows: KAGVTQTPRYLIKTRGQQVTLSCSPISGHRSVSWYQQTPGQGLQFLFEYFSETQRNKGNFPGRFSGRQFSNSRSEMNVSTLELGDSALYLCASSLASGGRLETQYFGPGTRLLVL.

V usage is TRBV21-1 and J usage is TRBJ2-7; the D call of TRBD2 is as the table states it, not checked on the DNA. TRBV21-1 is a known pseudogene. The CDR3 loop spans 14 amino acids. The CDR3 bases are TGTGCCAGCACCGAGGGAATAGCGGAATACGAGCAGTACTTC. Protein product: CASTEGIAEYEQYF.

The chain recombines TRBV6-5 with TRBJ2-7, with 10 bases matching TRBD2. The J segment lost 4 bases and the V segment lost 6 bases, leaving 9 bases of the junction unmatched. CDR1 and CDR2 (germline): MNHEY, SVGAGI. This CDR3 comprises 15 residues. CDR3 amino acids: CASSRRTSGSYEQYF. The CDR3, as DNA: TGTGCCAGCAGCCGCCGGACTAGCGGTTCTTACGAGCAGTACTTC.

The CDR3, as DNA: TGTGCCAGCAGCTTACCGCGTTTAGCGGGAAGAGGGGACAATGAGCAGTTCTTC. Its protein is CASSLPRLAGRGDNEQFF. The gene calls are TRBV7-9 and TRBJ2-1; TRBD2 agrees at 8 bases. V was pared by 2 bases and J by 5 bases, with 14 bases of the junction left unmatched. The length of the CDR3 is 18 residues. CDR1 and CDR2 (germline): SEHNR, FQNEAQ (reference sequence).

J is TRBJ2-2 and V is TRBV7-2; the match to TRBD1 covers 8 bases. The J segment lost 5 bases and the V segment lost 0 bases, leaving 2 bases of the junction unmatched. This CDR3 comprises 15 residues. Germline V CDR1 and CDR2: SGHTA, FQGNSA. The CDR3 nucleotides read TGTGCCAGCAGCTTAGCTAGGACAGGGACCGGGGAGCTGTTTTTT. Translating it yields CASSLARTGTGELFF.

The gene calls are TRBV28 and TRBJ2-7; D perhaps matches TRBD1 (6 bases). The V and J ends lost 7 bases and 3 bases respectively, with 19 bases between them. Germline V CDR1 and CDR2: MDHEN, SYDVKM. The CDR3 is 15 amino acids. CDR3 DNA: TGTGCCAGCACCCAGGGGTCCCCCCTTCACTACGAGCAGTACTTC. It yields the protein CASTQGSPLHYEQYF.

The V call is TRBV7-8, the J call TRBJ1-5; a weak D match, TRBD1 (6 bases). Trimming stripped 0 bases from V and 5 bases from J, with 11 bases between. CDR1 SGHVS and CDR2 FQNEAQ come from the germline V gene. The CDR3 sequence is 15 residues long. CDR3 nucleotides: TGTGCCAGCAGCTTAGCGACAGGCAGCGATCAGCCCCAGCATTTT. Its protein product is CASSLATGSDQPQHF.

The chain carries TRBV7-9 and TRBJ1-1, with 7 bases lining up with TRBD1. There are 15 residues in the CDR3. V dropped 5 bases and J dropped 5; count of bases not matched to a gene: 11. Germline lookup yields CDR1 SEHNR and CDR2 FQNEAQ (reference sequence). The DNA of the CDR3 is TGTGCCAGCAGCCCACGACAGGGAGGAGGGACTGAAGCTTTCTTT. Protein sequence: CASSPRQGGGTEAFF.

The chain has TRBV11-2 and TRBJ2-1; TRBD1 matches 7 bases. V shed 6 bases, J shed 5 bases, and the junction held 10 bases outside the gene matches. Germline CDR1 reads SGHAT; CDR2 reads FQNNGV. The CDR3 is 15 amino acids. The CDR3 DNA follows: TGTGCCAGCAGACGACCGGGACAGATCCACAATGAGCAGTTCTTC. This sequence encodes CASRRPGQIHNEQFF.

CDR3 DNA sequence: TGTGCCAGCAGCTTAGCAAGGGCAGGGGGCGAGCAGTACTTC. Its protein product is CASSLARAGGEQYF. V and J are TRBV7-8 and TRBJ2-7; 7 bases align to TRBD1. This CDR3 has 14 amino acids. Germline values: CDR1 SGHVS, CDR2 FQNEAQ. The V gene end was trimmed by 0 bases and the J gene end by 6 bases; junction bases not matched to a gene: 5. Supplemented by reference TRBV7-8 and TRBJ2-7, the full variable domain reads GAGVSQSPRYKVAKRGQDVALRCDPISGHVSLFWYQQALGQGPEFLTYFQNEAQLDKSGLPSDRFFAERPEGSVSTLKIQRTQQEDSAVYLCASSLARAGGEQYFGPGTRLTVT.

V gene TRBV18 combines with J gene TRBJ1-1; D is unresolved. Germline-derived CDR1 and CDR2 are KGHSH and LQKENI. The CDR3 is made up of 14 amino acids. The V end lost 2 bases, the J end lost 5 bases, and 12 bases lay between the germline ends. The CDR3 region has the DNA TGTGCCAGCTCACCAAGCGGGGTTTGGACTGAAGCTTTCTTT. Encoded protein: CASSPSGVWTEAFF.

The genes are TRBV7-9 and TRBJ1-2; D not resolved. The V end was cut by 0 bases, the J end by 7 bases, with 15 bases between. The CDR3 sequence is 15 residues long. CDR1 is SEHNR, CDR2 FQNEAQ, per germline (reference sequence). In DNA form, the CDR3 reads TGTGCCAGCAGCTTAGCGGCCAGGTCAGATGTTGGCTACACCTTC. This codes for CASSLAARSDVGYTF.

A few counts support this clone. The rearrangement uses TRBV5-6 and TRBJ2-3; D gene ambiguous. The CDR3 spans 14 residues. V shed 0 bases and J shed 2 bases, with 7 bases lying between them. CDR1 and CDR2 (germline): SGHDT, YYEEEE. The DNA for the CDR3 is TGTGCCAGCAGCTTGGTAGGATTCACAGATACGCAGTATTTT. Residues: CASSLVGFTDTQYF.

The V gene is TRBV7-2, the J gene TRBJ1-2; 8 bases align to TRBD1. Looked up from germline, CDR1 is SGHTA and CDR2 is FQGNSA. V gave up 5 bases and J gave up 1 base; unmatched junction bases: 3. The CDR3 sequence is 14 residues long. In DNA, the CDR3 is TGTGCCAGCAGCGGGACAGGTGATAACTATGGCTACACCTTC. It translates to CASSGTGDNYGYTF.

As DNA, the CDR3 is TGTGCCAGCAGGCCGGGACAGGGGTTTGAAAAACTGTTTTTT. This codes for CASRPGQGFEKLFF. V and J are TRBV6-6 and TRBJ1-4; 10 bases line up with TRBD1. CDR1 MNHNY and CDR2 SVGAGI come from the germline V gene (reference sequence). V lost 6 bases to trimming and J lost 7 bases; unmatched junction nucleotides: 5. The CDR3 runs 14 residues.

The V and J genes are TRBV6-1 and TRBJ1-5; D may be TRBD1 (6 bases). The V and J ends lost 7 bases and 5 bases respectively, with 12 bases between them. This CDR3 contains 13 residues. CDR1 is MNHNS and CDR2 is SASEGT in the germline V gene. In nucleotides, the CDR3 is TGTGCCAGCATTAGGGGGTTGGATCAGCCCCAGCATTTT. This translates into CASIRGLDQPQHF.